The 10 T cell receptor beta chains in this list originate from one sample, sequenced in a study of T cells after yellow fever vaccination. MiXCR was run by TCRdb on the 5' RACE reads, yielding one entry per CDR3 protein. The top ten clones hold about 3% of a sample with some 290,000 distinct CDR3 sequences, about 11% of them seen once. Material: CD4+ T cells sorted from PBMCs, obtained 45 days after the yellow fever booster vaccination. These receptor sequences come from a man between 18 and 35 years old who received the YFV17D yellow fever vaccine.

This clonotype came up a few times. The gene calls are TRBV18 and TRBJ1-5; TRBD1 matches 7 bases. The CDR3 consists of 14 residues. Germline CDR1 KGHSH, CDR2 LQKENI. V was clipped by 4 bases and J by 6 bases; unmatched bases: 6. The CDR3 DNA reads TGTGCCAGCTCACAAGAACAGGGGAGTCAGCCCCAGCATTTT. This encodes CASSQEQGSQPQHF.

J is TRBJ2-3 and V is TRBV7-2; D not resolved. The germline V gene has CDR1 SGHTA and CDR2 FQGNSA. There are 15 residues in the CDR3. V was trimmed by 1 base and J by 4 bases, leaving 12 bases between them. CDR3 DNA: TGTGCCAGCAGCTTAGATCGGGTTGGCGCAGATACGCAGTATTTT. Translating it yields CASSLDRVGADTQYF.

The chain employs TRBV28 and TRBJ2-2, with D unclear. The V gene lost 5 bases and the J gene lost 5 bases, with 9 bases spanning the gap. CDR1 and CDR2 from the germline V gene are MDHEN and SYDVKM. CDR3 length: 13 amino acids. The CDR3 is CASSMIGTGELFF. For the CDR3, the DNA is TGTGCCAGCAGTATGATAGGGACCGGGGAGCTGTTTTTT.

Note on this clonotype: The junction shows a germline mismatch at one end, possibly a read error. The V call is TRBV5-1, the J call TRBJ2-2; D is tentatively TRBD1 or TRBD2 (5 bases each). CDR1 is SGHRS, CDR2 YFSETQ, per germline. The CDR3 runs 11 residues. CDR3 nucleotides: TGCGCCAGCAGCGGGACCGGGGAGCAGTTTTTT. Its protein product is CASSGTGEQFF.

At least ten counts were recorded for this clonotype. V usage is TRBV7-9 and J usage is TRBJ1-2, with 7 bases lining up with TRBD1. V lost 5 bases and J lost 5; bases outside the gene matches: 5. The length of the CDR3 is 13 residues. The germline V gene has CDR1 SEHNR and CDR2 FQNEAQ (reference sequence). The CDR3 coding sequence is TGTGCCAGCAGCCCGGGACAGAGATATGGCTACACCTTC. Protein: CASSPGQRYGYTF.

This clonotype has just a few counts. V usage is TRBV30 and J usage is TRBJ1-5; the D gene is possibly TRBD1 (5 bases). The V and J ends lost 5 bases and 6 bases respectively, with 14 bases between them. Germline V lookup: CDR1 GTSNPN, CDR2 SVGIG (reference sequence). This CDR3 is 13 amino acids long. The CDR3 nucleotides read TGTGCCTGGGGGGTGGGGCCCAGTCAGCCCCAGCATTTT. It yields the protein CAWGVGPSQPQHF.

This clonotype showed up many times. The chain combines TRBV27 with TRBJ1-1; tentatively, D is TRBD1 (5 bases). CDR3 length: 16 residues. CDR1 and CDR2 (germline): MNHEY, SMNVEV (reference sequence). Trimming shortened V by 0 bases and J by 5 bases, and 16 bases separated the two germline ends. CDR3 residues: CASSLSTSMGGTEAFF. The CDR3 DNA reads TGTGCCAGCAGTTTATCTACCTCTATGGGGGGAACTGAAGCTTTCTTT.

This chain links TRBV2 with TRBJ1-4, with D tentatively TRBD1 (6 bases). V lost 8 bases and J 7 bases, leaving 20 bases between the germline ends. Germline-derived CDR1 and CDR2 are SNHLY and FYNNEI. The CDR3 extends over 15 amino acids. CDR3 nucleotides: TGTGCCAGCCACGCACGGGGGCAGGGTAGTGAAAAACTGTTTTTT. Its protein is CASHARGQGSEKLFF.

This clonotype showed up just a few times. CDR3 amino acids: CASSLVGQGAKTQYF. CDR3 nucleotides: TGTGCCAGCAGTTTGGTGGGACAGGGGGCAAAGACCCAGTACTTC. The rearrangement joins TRBV28 to TRBJ2-5, with 12 bases identical to TRBD1. J was trimmed by 6 bases and V by 3 bases; bases with no gene match: 5. CDR1 and CDR2 (germline): MDHEN, SYDVKM. There are 15 residues in the CDR3. Complete variable domain (other parts from reference TRBV28 and TRBJ2-5): DVKVTQSSRYLVKRTGEKVFLECVQDMDHENMFWYRQDPGLGLRLIYFSYDVKMKEKGDIPEGYSVSREKKERFSLILESASTNQTSMYLCASSLVGQGAKTQYFGPGTRLLVL.

The sample holds many counts of this clonotype. At one of its ends the junction is not consistent with the germline gene, which may arise from a read error. The chain recombines TRBV7-9 with TRBJ2-3, with 7 nucleotides matching TRBD1. This CDR3 has 13 amino acids. Per germline, CDR1 SEHNR and CDR2 FQNEAQ (reference sequence). The CDR3 here is CASSLGRDSPPHF. CDR3 DNA sequence: TGTGCCAGCAGCTTAGGTCGGGACAGTCCTCCCCATTTT.